This entry is about one T cell receptor beta chain. Its cognate antigen is unknown. The data derive from a study of shared clonotypes between healthy human individuals. The germline V gene encodes CDR1 MGHDK and CDR2 SYGVNS. The CDR3 covers 16 residues. The V end lost 3 bases, the J end lost 8 bases, and 20 bases lay between the germline ends. Method: immunoSEQ multiplex PCR; TCRdb's copy keeps in-frame clones and lacks some. The sample includes about 2.3 million clones, 85% to 95% of them seen just once. Into CD45RA+ naive and CD45RA-negative memory subsets, the CD4+ cells were split. Whole-study results and caveats: It was anticipated that sequencing depth would influence how many clonotypes donors shared.

Material: naive CD4+ T cells from PBMCs. Subset reported: CD45RA+ positively selected. This TCR derives from a man aged 18 to 30 in good health. Some clones in this sample may be carry-over from other donors' samples. This sequence joins TRBV25-1 and TRBJ2-1, with D tentatively TRBD2 (6 bases). The CDR3 coding sequence is TGTGCCAGCAGTGAGGCGGCACTAGCCGGGAGAGATGAGCAGTTCTTC. This codes for CASSEAALAGRDEQFF. Full variable domain (outside the CDR3, taken from reference TRBV25-1 and TRBJ2-1): EADIYQTPRYLVIGTGKKITLECSQTMGHDKMYWYQQDPGMELHLIHYSYGVNSTEKGDLSSESTVSRIRTEHFPLTLESARPSHTSQYLCASSEAALAGRDEQFFGPGTRLTVL.